Below are 18 T cell receptor beta chains sequenced from a single sample in a study of T cell repertoires in cytomegalovirus infection. TCRdb redid the calling of the reads with MiXCR, one entry per CDR3 protein. In the table there are about 830,000 distinct CDR3 sequences, 30% to 35% of which are singletons. These receptors have no known antigen. The source material was cultured CD8+ T cells from PBMCs, sampled from culture after CMV antigen stimulation. These receptors came from a human donor in good health (CMV status not recorded). Some clones in this sample may be carry-over from other donors' samples.

The sample holds a few counts of this clonotype. This CDR3 is CASSSGSAADTQYF. Here the CDR3 DNA reads TGTGCCAGCAGCTCGGGTTCCGCGGCAGATACGCAGTATTTT. The chain uses TRBV7-3 and TRBJ2-3; D gene uncertain. Germline V gene sequence: CDR1 SGHTA, CDR2 FQGTGA. Trimming cost V 4 bases and J 4 bases, with 12 bases left between them. This CDR3 is 14 amino acids long.

The chain uses TRBV28 and TRBJ2-7; 9 bases align to TRBD1. V was clipped by 6 bases and J by 5 bases; unmatched bases: 5. CDR3 length equals 13 residues. Germline-derived CDR1 and CDR2 are MDHEN and SYDVKM. The CDR3 reads CASSHWTGDEQYV. CDR3 bases: TGTGCCAGCAGCCACTGGACAGGGGACGAGCAGTACGTC.

This clonotype was seen a few times. The rearrangement links TRBV7-6 to TRBJ1-6; D is possibly TRBD1 (6 bases). From germline, CDR1 is SGHVS and CDR2 FNYEAQ. V was pared by 5 bases and J by 5 bases, with 13 bases between. The CDR3 consists of 15 residues. The CDR3 sequence: CASSLGPGDNSPLHF. For the CDR3, the DNA is TGTGCCAGCAGCCTTGGGCCAGGGGATAATTCACCCCTCCACTTT.

Regarding this clonotype: A much larger clone is a single base away; this may be a read error. The chain carries TRBV27 and TRBJ1-1; 7 positions match TRBD1. V lost 4 bases and J lost 1; bases outside the gene matches: 3. The CDR3 extends over 14 amino acids. Germline lookup yields CDR1 MNHEY and CDR2 SMNVEV (reference sequence). The CDR3 nucleotides read TGTGCCAGCAGTTGGGGACAGTCGAACACTGAAGCTTTCTTT. It encodes CASSWGQSNTEAFF.

V usage is TRBV19 and J usage is TRBJ2-5; 7 bases line up with TRBD2. V lost 4 bases and J lost 5; bases outside the gene matches: 10. Germline CDR1 LNHDA, CDR2 SQIVND (reference sequence). This CDR3 has 15 amino acids. DNA of the CDR3: TGTGCCAGTAGTACCCTGACTAGCAGGTGGGAGACCCAGTACTTC. This translates into CASSTLTSRWETQYF.

This clonotype was counted a few times. The DNA of the CDR3 is TGTGCCAGCAGCTCCCTCGGCAGGGGTTACACCGGGGAGCTGTTTTTT. This translates into CASSSLGRGYTGELFF. V usage is TRBV6-6 and J usage is TRBJ2-2; weak D call: TRBD1 (6 bases). The CDR3 extends over 16 amino acids. V lost 6 bases and J 3 bases, leaving 17 bases between the germline ends. From germline, CDR1 is MNHNY and CDR2 SVGAGI (reference sequence).

This clonotype appeared many times. This chain links TRBV11-2 with TRBJ2-7; a weak D match, TRBD1 (5 bases). The germline V gene has CDR1 SGHAT and CDR2 FQNNGV. V was pared by 5 bases and J by 3 bases, with 8 bases between. The length of the CDR3 is 12 residues. CDR3: CASSTGHYEQYV. CDR3 sequence (DNA): TGTGCCAGCAGCACTGGACACTACGAGCAGTACGTC.

A note on this clonotype: A much larger clone differs by one base, so this may be a read error. This CDR3 is missing its conserved last phenylalanine or tryptophan, likely due to a read error. The chain couples TRBV7-6 to TRBJ2-1; D gene unclear. There are 14 residues in the CDR3. Germline assignment: CDR1 SGHVS and CDR2 FNYEAQ. Trimming cost V 0 bases and J 6 bases, with 9 bases left between them. CDR3 nucleotides: TGTGCCAGCAGCTTAGCCAACCCAGGCAATGAGCAGTTCCTC. It yields the protein CASSLANPGNEQFL.

The sample holds many counts of this clonotype. This rearrangement joins TRBV7-9 to TRBJ2-3; D remains ambiguous. The ends were cut back, 3 bases at V and 0 bases at J, with 7 bases in the middle. Per the germline V gene, CDR1 is SEHNR and CDR2 is FQNEAQ (reference sequence). This CDR3 is 14 amino acids long. CDR3 sequence reads: CASSFWRSTDTQYF. Here the CDR3 DNA reads TGTGCCAGCAGCTTTTGGCGAAGCACAGATACGCAGTATTTT.

Only a few counts were recorded for this clonotype. J is TRBJ2-7 and V is TRBV6-6; TRBD2 aligns across 7 bases. The CDR3 consists of 13 residues. V lost 7 bases, J lost 3 bases, and 6 bases stayed unmatched. CDR1 and CDR2 from the germline V gene are MNHNY and SVGAGI (reference sequence). The CDR3 sequence is CASISPGGYEQYF. CDR3 sequence (DNA): TGTGCCAGCATCTCTCCGGGGGGCTACGAGCAGTACTTC.

This clonotype came up a few times. The V and J genes are TRBV19 and TRBJ2-1; no reliable D call. Trimming took off 1 base at V and 4 bases at J, with 5 bases between the two ends. The CDR3 length is 13 residues. The germline CDR1 and CDR2 sequences are LNHDA and SQIVND (reference sequence). CDR3 amino acids: CASSIGPYNEQFF. DNA of the CDR3: TGTGCCAGTAGTATAGGGCCTTACAATGAGCAGTTCTTC.

The sample holds many counts of this clonotype. This chain joins TRBV7-2 and TRBJ2-4; D is undetermined. The ends were cut back, 5 bases at V and 0 bases at J, with 14 bases in the middle. Looked up from germline, CDR1 is SGHTA and CDR2 is FQGNSA. The CDR3 length is 16 residues. This chain's CDR3 is CASSPIFQVAKNIQYF. The CDR3 DNA reads as TGTGCCAGCAGCCCCATCTTCCAAGTAGCCAAAAACATTCAGTACTTC.

The chain links TRBV10-2 to TRBJ2-3; unclear D gene. Germline CDR1 WSHSY, CDR2 SAAADI. Between the trimmed V and J ends, which lost 3 bases and 0 bases, there was a span of 7 bases. The CDR3 extends over 14 amino acids. Here the CDR3 DNA reads TGCGCCAGCAGTGACCTAGAAAGCACAGATACGCAGTATTTT. The encoded protein is CASSDLESTDTQYF.

CDR3 region: CATTEGRGIYEQYF. CDR3 in DNA: TGTGCCACCACCGAAGGGCGGGGAATCTACGAGCAGTACTTC. The chain has TRBV2 and TRBJ2-7, with D possibly TRBD2 on 6 matching bases. Germline-derived CDR1 and CDR2 are SNHLY and FYNNEI. This CDR3 has 14 residues. The ends were cut back, 10 bases at V and 3 bases at J, with 19 bases in the middle.

V usage is TRBV6-5 and J usage is TRBJ2-5; 8 bases map to TRBD2. Germline assignment: CDR1 MNHEY and CDR2 SVGAGI. The CDR3 runs 17 residues. V gave up 0 bases and J gave up 2 bases; unmatched junction bases: 8. For the CDR3, the DNA is TGTGCCAGCAGTTACTCAATCGGGGGGGCCTTTCAAGAGACCCAGTACTTC. This translates into CASSYSIGGAFQETQYF.

This clonotype was observed a few times. The chain links TRBV7-9 to TRBJ2-7; tentatively, D is TRBD1 (6 bases). This CDR3 region has 11 residues. CDR1 is SEHNR, CDR2 FQNEAQ, per germline (reference sequence). In nucleotides, the CDR3 is TGTGCGGGGGCGAGCTCCTACGAGCAGTACTTC. Translation gives CAGASSYEQYF.

The rearrangement links TRBV9 to TRBJ2-3, with 11 positions matching TRBD2. CDR3 length: 17 amino acids. In germline, CDR1 is SGDLS, CDR2 YYNGEE. V gave up 3 bases and J gave up 2 bases; unmatched junction bases: 8. The DNA of the CDR3 is TGTGCCAGCAGCGACATAGCGGGGGGGGCAACCACAGATACGCAGTATTTT. Its protein is CASSDIAGGATTDTQYF.

The chain recombines TRBV6-1 with TRBJ1-4; D gene uncertain. Trimming took off 6 bases at V and 8 bases at J, with 16 bases between the two ends. The CDR3 loop spans 14 amino acids. Germline V lookup: CDR1 MNHNS, CDR2 SASEGT. Written as DNA, the CDR3 is TGTGCCAGCAGCCTCACTGAAGTAGAGGAAAAACTGTTTTTT. It yields the protein CASSLTEVEEKLFF.